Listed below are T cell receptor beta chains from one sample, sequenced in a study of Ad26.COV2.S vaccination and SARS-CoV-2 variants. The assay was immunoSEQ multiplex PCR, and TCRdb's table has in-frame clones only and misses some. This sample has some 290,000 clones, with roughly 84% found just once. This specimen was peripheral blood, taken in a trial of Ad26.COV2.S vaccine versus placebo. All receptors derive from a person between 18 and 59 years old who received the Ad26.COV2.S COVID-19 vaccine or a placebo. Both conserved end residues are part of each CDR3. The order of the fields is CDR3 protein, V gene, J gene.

cdr3_aa: CASSYLRGSVNTEAFF
v_call: TRBV7-9
j_call: TRBJ1-1

cdr3_aa: CASSSQGNYGYTF
v_call: TRBV7-8
j_call: TRBJ1-2

cdr3_aa: CASSPGTSGAVSYEQYF
v_call: TRBV2
j_call: TRBJ2-7

cdr3_aa: CASSSPGQVRVEQYF
v_call: TRBV6-5
j_call: TRBJ2-7

cdr3_aa: CASSFGWNTGELFF
v_call: TRBV5-4
j_call: TRBJ2-2

cdr3_aa: CASRSRGRDNEQFF
v_call: TRBV3-1/TRBV3-2
j_call: TRBJ2-1

cdr3_aa: CASSPLQGPYGYTF
v_call: TRBV7-8
j_call: TRBJ1-2

cdr3_aa: CAWSVLAGGTEAFF
v_call: TRBV30
j_call: TRBJ1-1

cdr3_aa: CASSYQGRGTGELFF
v_call: TRBV6-2/TRBV6-3
j_call: TRBJ2-2

cdr3_aa: CASSTLPGQGMINEQFF
v_call: TRBV5-1
j_call: TRBJ2-1

cdr3_aa: CASSLGAVTDTQYF
v_call: TRBV5-1
j_call: TRBJ2-3

cdr3_aa: CASSRAGAKGEQYF
v_call: TRBV3-1/TRBV3-2
j_call: TRBJ2-7

cdr3_aa: CSAGRVSGYTF
v_call: TRBV20-1
j_call: TRBJ1-2

cdr3_aa: CASSPREGQGGYGYTF
v_call: TRBV5-1
j_call: TRBJ1-2

cdr3_aa: CASSTIPGQGSYEQYF
v_call: TRBV19
j_call: TRBJ2-7

cdr3_aa: CSASVWGRGNRQTQYF
v_call: TRBV20-1
j_call: TRBJ2-5

cdr3_aa: CASSLAVGSYYEQYF
v_call: TRBV7-6
j_call: TRBJ2-7

cdr3_aa: CASSLGLESDTQYF
v_call: TRBV5-1
j_call: TRBJ2-3

cdr3_aa: CAWIPWGESAFF
v_call: TRBV30
j_call: TRBJ1-1

cdr3_aa: CASSAQTGALVGLRGDGYTF
v_call: TRBV6-6
j_call: TRBJ1-2

cdr3_aa: CSVTGTLKPPNYGYTF
v_call: TRBV29-1
j_call: TRBJ1-2

cdr3_aa: CATARDNEQFF
v_call: TRBV24-1
j_call: TRBJ2-1

cdr3_aa: CASSPQAYEQYF
v_call: TRBV7-3
j_call: TRBJ2-7

cdr3_aa: CASSPGGVGNQPQHF
v_call: TRBV6-5
j_call: TRBJ1-5

cdr3_aa: CASSLGAGARSGNTIYF
v_call: TRBV7-2
j_call: TRBJ1-3

cdr3_aa: CASSYSGTNTGELFF
v_call: TRBV5-4
j_call: TRBJ2-2

cdr3_aa: CATKPVSGVNEQFF
v_call: TRBV15
j_call: TRBJ2-1

cdr3_aa: CASSLQGADEQYF
v_call: TRBV5-4
j_call: TRBJ2-7

cdr3_aa: CASSVHEDLRYGYTF
v_call: TRBV9
j_call: TRBJ1-2

cdr3_aa: CASSESPGWGEQYF
v_call: TRBV10-1
j_call: TRBJ2-7

cdr3_aa: CASTRDRYQPQHF
v_call: TRBV12-3/TRBV12-4
j_call: TRBJ1-5

cdr3_aa: CASSIERGETQYF
v_call: TRBV19
j_call: TRBJ2-5

cdr3_aa: CASSLTQYNSPLHF
v_call: TRBV11-2
j_call: TRBJ1-6

cdr3_aa: CASSFAGSAYEQYF
v_call: TRBV11-2
j_call: TRBJ2-7

cdr3_aa: CASSATRDTEAFF
v_call: TRBV19
j_call: TRBJ1-1

cdr3_aa: CASSEISSSWTQYF
v_call: TRBV2
j_call: TRBJ2-5

cdr3_aa: CAISESVAGGPGTQYF
v_call: TRBV10-3
j_call: TRBJ2-5

cdr3_aa: CASSRAGTVTYEQYF
v_call: TRBV27
j_call: TRBJ2-7

cdr3_aa: CASSLAGSGGTWNTQYF
v_call: TRBV5-4
j_call: TRBJ2-3

cdr3_aa: CASNTRGLGNTIYF
v_call: TRBV6-5
j_call: TRBJ1-3

cdr3_aa: CASSQADGRLEQFF
v_call: TRBV14
j_call: TRBJ2-1

cdr3_aa: CASTGSGYQPQHF
v_call: TRBV19
j_call: TRBJ1-5

cdr3_aa: CASSTQGNWEQYF
v_call: TRBV7-2
j_call: TRBJ2-7

cdr3_aa: CASRFTSGPPYF
v_call: TRBV6-5
j_call: TRBJ1-2

cdr3_aa: CASSFNRDRGHGYTF
v_call: TRBV5-4
j_call: TRBJ1-2